This is a list of T cell receptor beta chains from one sample in a study of neoadjuvant anti-PD-1 for oral cavity cancer. Libraries were prepared by immunoSEQ multiplex PCR; TCRdb keeps only in-frame clonotypes and omits some of them. This sample carries more than 11,000 clones, more than 75% of them seen once, and the ten largest clones take around 2.5%. This specimen was PBMCs, taken after nivolumab (anti-PD-1) treatment. The receptors originated from a person aged 35 to 85 with oral cavity squamous cell carcinoma. Both conserved end residues are part of each CDR3. A D gene is named only where the DNA matches it firmly. The size entry is marked missing in some rows and otherwise reads once, few, many or a size class.

J | size | V | D | DNA | CDR3
TRBJ2-1 | . | TRBV7-2 | . | TGTGCCAGCAGCTTAGCGGGAGTAGCCGGAGTGGAGCAGTTCTTC | CASSLAGVAGVEQFF
TRBJ2-7 | . | TRBV7-2 | TRBD2 | TGTGCCAGCACCACGGGACTAGCGGGAGCGAATGAGCAGTACTTC | CASTTGLAGANEQYF
TRBJ2-2 | . | TRBV7-6 | . | TGTGCCAGCAGCCAGGGGGGCGCCTCCGGGGAGCTGTTTTTT | CASSQGGASGELFF
TRBJ2-1 | . | TRBV27 | . | TGTGCCAGCAAGAGGACTTACTACAATGAGCAGTTCTTC | CASKRTYYNEQFF
TRBJ2-7 | . | TRBV6-6 | TRBD1 | TGTGCCAGCAGTTACCAAAGCACCGGGACAGGGGAGCAGTACTTC | CASSYQSTGTGEQYF
TRBJ2-7 | . | TRBV7-9 | . | TGTGCCAGCAGCTTAGGCCTAAGCTCCTACGAGCAGTACTTC | CASSLGLSSYEQYF
TRBJ2-5 | . | TRBV7-3 | TRBD2 | TGTGCCAGCAGCTCGACTAGCGGGAGCTATGAGACCCAGTACTTC | CASSSTSGSYETQYF
TRBJ2-2 | . | TRBV10-1 | . | TGCGCCAGCAGTGAAAGTCCCGCCTCCGGGGAGCTGTTTTTT | CASSESPASGELFF
TRBJ1-2 | once | TRBV28 | . | TGTGCCAGCTCACCGGGGCCTCAGGGCTACACCTTC | CASSPGPQGYTF
TRBJ1-2 | . | TRBV28 | . | TGTGCCAGCAGTTTCGGGGCATATGGCTACACCTTC | CASSFGAYGYTF
TRBJ1-1 | . | TRBV19 | . | TGTGCCAGTAGTATGACTCAGGCCCTGAACACTGAAGCTTTCTTT | CASSMTQALNTEAFF
TRBJ1-1 | . | TRBV6-5 | . | TGTGCCAGCAGTCGACAGGTCATGAACACTGAAGCTTTCTTT | CASSRQVMNTEAFF
TRBJ1-1 | . | TRBV18 | . | TGTGCCAGCTCACCCTGGGGGCCTCACACTGAAGCTTTCTTT | CASSPWGPHTEAFF